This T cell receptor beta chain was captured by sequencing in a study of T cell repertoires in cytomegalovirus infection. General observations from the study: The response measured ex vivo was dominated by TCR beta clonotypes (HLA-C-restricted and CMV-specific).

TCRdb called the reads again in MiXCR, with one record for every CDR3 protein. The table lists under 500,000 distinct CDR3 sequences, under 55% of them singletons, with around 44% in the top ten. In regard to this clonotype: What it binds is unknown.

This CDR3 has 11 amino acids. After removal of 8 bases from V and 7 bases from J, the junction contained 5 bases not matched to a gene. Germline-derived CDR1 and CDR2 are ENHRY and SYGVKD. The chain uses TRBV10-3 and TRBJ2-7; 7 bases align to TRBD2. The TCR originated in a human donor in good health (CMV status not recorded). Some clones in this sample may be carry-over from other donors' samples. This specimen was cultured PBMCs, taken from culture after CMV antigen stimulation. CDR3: CAISMGGEQYF. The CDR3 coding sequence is TGTGCCATCTCTATGGGGGGGGAGCAGTACTTC.